This TCR beta chain was observed in a study of cytomegalovirus exposure and HLA in healthy donors. For the study at large: An earlier analysis identified more than 95 million unique TCR beta sequences in approximately 170 million T cells. General study points: In an earlier analysis, in approximately 630 donors, most V segments appeared productive either ~90% or ~30% of the time. Later analysis identified around 15,000 TCR beta sequences associated with HLA alleles, using a false discovery rate threshold of 0.05.

In the PCR, 60 Vbeta and 13 Jbeta primers were used. Only in-frame clones appear in the TCRdb table, and some are missing; sequencing was by immunoSEQ multiplex PCR. The table shows approximately 150,000 clones, with around 65% occurring only once. Trimming removed 10 bases at V and 6 bases at J, with 15 bases between. Germline CDR1 LNHDA, CDR2 SQIVND (reference sequence). This CDR3 region has 13 residues. This clone has just a few counts. What it binds is unknown. J is TRBJ2-2 and V is TRBV19; maybe TRBD1 (5 bases). The specimen was PBMCs. This TCR was recovered from a woman aged 60 to 75 in good health and CMV-seronegative. The CDR3 DNA is TGTGCCACCTCCAACTGGGGCCCCGGGGAGCTGTTTTTT. Amino acids: CATSNWGPGELFF.